This note documents a single TCR beta chain sequence. No antigen is known for it. These data originate in a study of CD4+ T cells in melanoma. Data came from immunoSEQ multiplex PCR; TCRdb stores just in-frame clones and leaves some out. Of over 130,000 clones listed, about 93% are singletons. Germline CDR1 and CDR2: SGHRS and YFSETQ. The ends were cut back, 0 bases at V and 8 bases at J, with 14 bases in the middle. The CDR3 contains 15 residues. Study results and caveats: Diverse differentiation states were reported for melanoma neoantigen-specific CD4+ T cells.

This receptor was taken from a human donor with melanoma. The V and J genes are TRBV5-1 and TRBJ1-4, with D possibly TRBD1 on 6 matching bases. The chain's CDR3 is CASSLGQGTVEKLFF. CDR3 nucleotides: TGCGCCAGCAGCTTGGGTCAGGGGACGGTCGAAAAACTGTTTTTT.